Listed below are T cell receptor beta chains from one sample, sequenced in a study of blood T cell repertoires in COVID-19. The data were produced by immunoSEQ multiplex PCR, yet TCRdb's version contains in-frame clones alone and is incomplete. The table includes roughly 260,000 clones, about nine tenths detected once. The sample consisted of peripheral blood. The receptors stem from a man aged 35-49 years who had recovered from COVID-19. The conserved cysteine and the conserved F or W are not part of the CDR3 here.

J gene,V gene,CDR3 protein
TRBJ2-1,TRBV25-1,ASSESGGPYNEQF
TRBJ2-7,TRBV7-9,ASSLSQDSYEQY
TRBJ2-5,TRBV2,ASSAGRSGRRGETQY
TRBJ1-5,TRBV6-4,ASTRPQQPDSNQPQH
TRBJ1-1,TRBV12-3/TRBV12-4,ASRRGNTEAF
TRBJ1-2,TRBV10-3,AISDTGGYEGYT
TRBJ1-1,TRBV2,ASKDGRITEAF
TRBJ2-1,TRBV6-6,ASSPSRVAGRAPTYNEQF
TRBJ1-1,TRBV6-5,ASSYALTGGWTEAF
TRBJ1-1,TRBV9,ASSAGTSFWTEAF
TRBJ2-7,TRBV5-1,ASSLELAGVWEQY
TRBJ2-1,TRBV29-1,SVTSLAGGVYNEQF
TRBJ2-7,TRBV2,ASSDSVPYEQY
TRBJ2-7,TRBV29-1,SVMSGSGIYEQY
TRBJ1-6,TRBV14,ASSETLTTPLH
TRBJ2-1,TRBV3-1/TRBV3-2,ASSQETGSRRSYNEQF
TRBJ2-3,TRBV3-1/TRBV3-2,ASSQFAGDTDTQY
TRBJ1-2,TRBV5-6,ASSFAPVGDGYT
TRBJ1-2,TRBV18,ASSQQNIANYGYT
TRBJ1-1,TRBV4-3,ASSFSNTEAF
TRBJ2-2,TRBV7-2,ASSFPVGVWGSNTGELF
TRBJ2-2,TRBV15,ATSRGRLAANTGELF
TRBJ2-7,TRBV19,ASSSGVAGSYEQY